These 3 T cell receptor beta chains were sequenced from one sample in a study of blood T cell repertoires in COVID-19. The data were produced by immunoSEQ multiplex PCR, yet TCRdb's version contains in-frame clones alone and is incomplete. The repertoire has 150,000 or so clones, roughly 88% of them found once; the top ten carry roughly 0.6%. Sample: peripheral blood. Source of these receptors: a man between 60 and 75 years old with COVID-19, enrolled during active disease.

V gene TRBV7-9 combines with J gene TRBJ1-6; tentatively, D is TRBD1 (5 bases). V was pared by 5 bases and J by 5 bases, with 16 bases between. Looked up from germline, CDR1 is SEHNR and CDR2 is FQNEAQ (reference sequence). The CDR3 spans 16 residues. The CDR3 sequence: CASSPPRGVNNSPLHF. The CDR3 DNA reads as TGTGCCAGCAGCCCGCCTCGGGGGGTCAATAATTCACCCCTCCACTTT.

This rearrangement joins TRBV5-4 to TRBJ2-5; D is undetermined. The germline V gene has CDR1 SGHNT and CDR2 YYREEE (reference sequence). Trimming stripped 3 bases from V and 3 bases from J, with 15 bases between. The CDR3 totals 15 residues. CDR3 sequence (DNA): TGTGCCAGCAGCTCCTTGTCCGGAGCCAAAGAGACCCAGTACTTC. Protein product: CASSSLSGAKETQYF.

Here the CDR3 reads CSVPKGSGSSYNEQFF. In DNA, the CDR3 is TGCAGCGTCCCCAAAGGAAGCGGAAGCTCCTACAATGAGCAGTTCTTC. V and J are TRBV29-1 and TRBJ2-1, with a tentative D call TRBD2 (5 bases). The V end lost 6 bases, the J end lost 0 bases, and 18 bases lay between the germline ends. The CDR3 is made up of 16 amino acids. Germline CDR1 and CDR2: SQVTM and ANQGSEA.